This entry lists 18 T cell receptor beta chains sequenced from one sample in a study of cytomegalovirus exposure and HLA in healthy donors. Sequencing used immunoSEQ multiplex PCR; TCRdb keeps in-frame clones, though not all of them. This table holds about 65,000 clones, about 92% found once. The sequenced sample was PBMCs. These receptors were obtained from a woman between 18 and 29 years old in good health and CMV-seronegative.

The V call is TRBV9, the J call TRBJ1-1; TRBD1 is a possible D gene (5 bases). This CDR3 is 14 amino acids long. Trimming left V 0 bases short and J 5 bases short, with 11 bases between. The germline CDR1 and CDR2 sequences are SGDLS and YYNGEE. The CDR3 DNA reads as TGTGCCAGCAGCGTAGGGGGGGTAGGTACTGAAGCTTTCTTT. This translates into CASSVGGVGTEAFF. The entire variable domain, with the rest obtained from reference TRBV9 and TRBJ1-1, is as follows: DSGVTQTPKHLITATGQRVTLRCSPRSGDLSVYWYQQSLDQGLQFLIQYYNGEERAKGNILERFSAQQFPDLHSELNLSSLELGDSALYFCASSVGGVGTEAFFGQGTRLTVV.

As DNA, the CDR3 is TGTGCCAGCAGCCATCCTAGGGGGGGGGAGTATTTT. Protein product: CASSHPRGGEYF. The chain carries TRBV5-4 and TRBJ2-3, with D perhaps matching TRBD2 (7 bases). The CDR3 is 12 residues long. V shed 4 bases and J shed 13 bases, with 16 bases lying between them. The germline CDR1 and CDR2 sequences are SGHNT and YYREEE (reference sequence).

The J gene is TRBJ1-1, the V gene TRBV11-3; D might be TRBD1 (6 bases). Germline assignment: CDR1 SGHNT and CDR2 YENEEA. The CDR3 sequence is 13 residues long. V lost 3 bases, J lost 4 bases, and 9 bases lay in between. This CDR3 is CASSFKGGTEAFF. The CDR3 nucleotides read TGTGCCAGCAGCTTCAAAGGGGGCACTGAAGCTTTCTTT.

This chain uses TRBV5-6 with TRBJ2-3; TRBD2 matches at 9 bases. This CDR3 has 17 residues. Germline V CDR1 and CDR2: SGHDT, YYEEEE. The V gene end was trimmed by 6 bases and the J gene end by 1 base; junction bases not matched to a gene: 12. CDR3 region: CASTRAGGGAGTDTQYF. CDR3 DNA sequence: TGTGCCAGCACCCGGGCGGGCGGGGGGGCCGGCACAGATACGCAGTATTTT.

The genes are TRBV7-2 and TRBJ1-1, with a tentative D call TRBD1 (5 bases). This CDR3 spans 15 amino acids. The V gene's germline CDR1 is SGHTA and CDR2 FQGNSA. The V end was cut by 1 base, the J end by 4 bases, with 13 bases between. CDR3 amino acids: CASSLVGAPGTEAFF. The CDR3 coding sequence is TGTGCCAGCAGCTTAGTAGGGGCGCCCGGCACTGAAGCTTTCTTT.

The chain is built from TRBV7-8 and TRBJ1-2, with 7 positions matching TRBD1. The V gene's germline CDR1 is SGHVS and CDR2 FQNEAQ. The CDR3 length is 16 residues. J lost 2 bases, V lost 5 bases, and 11 bases had no gene match. CDR3 amino acids: CASSRAPGTENYGYTF. The CDR3 DNA sequence: TGTGCCAGCAGCCGCGCCCCAGGGACAGAGAACTATGGCTACACCTTC.

The V and J genes are TRBV6-6 and TRBJ1-2, with TRBD1 matching 10 bases. Looked up from germline, CDR1 is MNHNY and CDR2 is SVGAGI (reference sequence). J lost 10 bases, V lost 6 bases, and 8 bases had no gene match. The CDR3 loop spans 13 amino acids. CDR3 in amino acids: CASRSRDRGPYTF. The CDR3 DNA reads as TGTGCCAGCAGAAGCCGGGACAGGGGACCCTACACCTTC.

The chain has TRBV7-8 and TRBJ2-5; 7 nucleotides line up with TRBD2. The CDR3 spans 14 residues. V was clipped by 6 bases and J by 4 bases; unmatched bases: 8. Germline CDR1 is SGHVS and CDR2 is FQNEAQ. CDR3 region: CASSASRELETQYF. In DNA form, the CDR3 reads TGTGCCAGCAGTGCATCGCGGGAGTTAGAGACCCAGTACTTC.

The V call is TRBV5-4, the J call TRBJ2-1, with a possible D match to TRBD2 (5 bases). The V and J ends lost 2 bases and 2 bases respectively, with 14 bases between them. Germline V lookup: CDR1 SGHNT, CDR2 YYREEE (reference sequence). This CDR3 is built from 16 residues. The CDR3, as DNA: TGTGCCAGCAGCTTCGGTGGGAGTGGACCCTACAATGAGCAGTTCTTC. It translates to CASSFGGSGPYNEQFF.

The rearrangement joins TRBV19 to TRBJ2-1; 11 bases fit TRBD1. The CDR3 runs to 15 residues. CDR1 is LNHDA, CDR2 SQIVND, per germline (reference sequence). V gave up 3 bases and J gave up 6 bases; unmatched junction bases: 4. CDR3 coding DNA: TGTGCCAGTAGTATGGACAGGGGGCTCCCCAATGAGCAGTTCTTC. Amino acids: CASSMDRGLPNEQFF.

The genes are TRBV25-1 and TRBJ1-1, with D maybe TRBD1 (6 bases). Trimming stripped 6 bases from V and 1 base from J, with 15 bases between. The CDR3 runs to 15 residues. The germline V gene has CDR1 MGHDK and CDR2 SYGVNS. Here the CDR3 DNA reads TGTGCCAGCAGGAGGGGGGGAGTGCAGAACACTGAAGCTTTCTTT. Its protein is CASRRGGVQNTEAFF.

V and J are TRBV19 and TRBJ2-1; D uncertain. The germline V gene has CDR1 LNHDA and CDR2 SQIVND (reference sequence). The CDR3 totals 14 residues. V lost 5 bases to trimming and J lost 0 bases, with 8 bases between them. The CDR3 nucleotides read TGTGCCAGTAGTCCTCTGAGCTCCTACAATGAGCAGTTCTTC. Its translation is CASSPLSSYNEQFF.

J is TRBJ1-2 and V is TRBV19, with D unresolved. From germline, CDR1 is LNHDA and CDR2 SQIVND (reference sequence). The CDR3 has 14 residues. Trimming took off 8 bases at V and 3 bases at J, with 16 bases between the two ends. DNA of the CDR3: TGTGCCAGTGCAGAGGAGGATTTGGACTATGGCTACACCTTC. Translation gives CASAEEDLDYGYTF.

In this sample, this clone turned up a few times. The chain joins TRBV6-1 to TRBJ2-5, with 7 positions matching TRBD2. Germline V lookup: CDR1 MNHNS, CDR2 SASEGT. CDR3 length: 15 amino acids. Trimming removed 2 bases from V and 5 bases from J; junction bases left unmatched: 8. DNA of the CDR3: TGTGCCAGCAGTGAATTAACGGGAGGTAGGGAGACCCAGTACTTC. Translated, it gives CASSELTGGRETQYF.

This chain links TRBV28 with TRBJ1-2; no reliable D call. Germline V gene data show CDR1 as MDHEN and CDR2 as SYDVKM. Trimming left V 1 base short and J 4 bases short, with 7 bases between. This CDR3 is built from 13 residues. The CDR3 loop is CASSLYSGYGYTF. The CDR3 DNA is TGTGCCAGCAGTTTATATTCCGGCTATGGCTACACCTTC.

This clone came up a few times. The V and J genes are TRBV5-1 and TRBJ2-7; D is possibly TRBD1 (6 bases). Germline loops: CDR1 SGHRS, CDR2 YFSETQ. The CDR3 is made up of 12 amino acids. V was shortened by 5 bases and J by 10 bases, with 16 bases between the two germline ends. CDR3 in DNA: TGCGCCAGCAGGCGCCACAGGGTCGGCCAGTACTTC. Translating it yields CASRRHRVGQYF. Full variable domain (rest looked up from reference TRBV5-1 and TRBJ2-7): KAGVTQTPRYLIKTRGQQVTLSCSPISGHRSVSWYQQTPGQGLQFLFEYFSETQRNKGNFPGRFSGRQFSNSRSEMNVSTLELGDSALYLCASRRHRVGQYFGPGTRLTVT.

V usage is TRBV29-1 and J usage is TRBJ1-2; TRBD1 matches 7 bases. Germline V CDR1 and CDR2: SQVTM, ANQGSEA. The CDR3 has 10 amino acids. V was clipped by 5 bases and J by 12 bases; unmatched bases: 6. The CDR3 sequence is CSVTDRENTF. The CDR3 nucleotides read TGCAGCGTTACAGACAGGGAAAACACCTTC.

This chain links TRBV19 with TRBJ1-2; 8 bases align to TRBD1. Trimming took 5 bases from V and 5 from J; bases not matched to a gene: 10. This CDR3 is built from 15 residues. Germline CDR1 is LNHDA and CDR2 is SQIVND (reference sequence). CDR3 sequence: CASSQPQGARYGYTF. As DNA, the CDR3 is TGTGCCAGTAGTCAACCGCAGGGGGCCAGGTATGGCTACACCTTC.